At least ten counts were recorded for the clone carrying this T cell receptor beta chain. What it binds is unknown. This sample was taken from a study of T cells in Graves' hyperthyroidism and ophthalmopathy. Findings and caveats of the study: Most thyroid clonotypes with frequency above 0.001 were detected in blood.

Diagnostic assessment was based on clinical symptoms, serum thyroxine and TRAb, thyroid ultrasound and orbital computed tomography. Germline V gives CDR1 LGHDT, CDR2 YNNKEL (reference sequence). Unmatched junction bases numbered 10, after V lost 0 bases and J lost 5 bases. This CDR3 is 18 amino acids long. Amplified regions were TCR beta CDR3 sequences from RNA transcripts. HTBI primers drove first-round RT-PCR of the TCR CDR3. TCRdb fed the multiplex PCR reads into MiXCR, producing one record per CDR3 protein. The repertoire consists of about 400,000 distinct CDR3 sequences, with 15% occurring once and the leading ten covering less than 35%.

The chain employs TRBV3-1 and TRBJ2-5; 12 bases are a match to TRBD2. The sequence was obtained from a woman aged 25 to 45 with Graves' hyperthyroidism. The material sequenced was blood. In DNA form, the CDR3 reads TGTGCCAGCAGCCAAGATCTAGCGGGAGGGGGAAAATTGGAGACCCAGTACTTC. Amino acid sequence: CASSQDLAGGGKLETQYF.